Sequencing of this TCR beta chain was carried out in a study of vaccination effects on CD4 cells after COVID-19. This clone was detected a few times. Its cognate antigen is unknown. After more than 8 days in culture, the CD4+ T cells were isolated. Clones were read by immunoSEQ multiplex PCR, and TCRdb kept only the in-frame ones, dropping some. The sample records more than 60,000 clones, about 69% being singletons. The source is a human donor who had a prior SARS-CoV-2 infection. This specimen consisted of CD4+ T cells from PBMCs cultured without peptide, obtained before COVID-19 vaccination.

In DNA form, the CDR3 reads TGTGCCTGGAGTCCCGGACTAGCGGGAGCTCGAGAGCAGTACTTC. It specifies CAWSPGLAGAREQYF. V usage is TRBV30 and J usage is TRBJ2-7, with 13 bases aligning to TRBD2. The CDR3 has 15 amino acids. The germline gives CDR1 GTSNPN, CDR2 SVGIG (reference sequence). Trimming took 2 bases from V and 7 from J; bases not matched to a gene: 8.